The rows below give T cell receptor beta chains drawn from one sample of a study of cytomegalovirus exposure and HLA in healthy donors. Sequenced by immunoSEQ multiplex PCR; TCRdb stores in-frame clones only, minus some. The repertoire holds 90,000 to 140,000 clones, with 70% to 75% as singletons. Sequencing input: PBMCs. These receptors came from a man aged 35-49 years in good health and CMV-seronegative. The CDR3 runs from the conserved cysteine through the conserved F or W. The D gene is left open where the match is weak. Rows give clone size only sometimes, using once, few, many, or a class for an expanded clone.

>.|TRBJ2-1|TRBD2|TRBV7-2
TGTGCCAGCAGCCCGGGCCCGGGACTAGCGGGGGCCTTCTACAATGAGCAGTTCTTC
CASSPGPGLAGAFYNEQFF
>.|TRBJ2-7|TRBD1|TRBV4-2
TGTGCCAGCAGCCGCCCCGGGACAGGATTTTCCTACGAGCAGTACTTC
CASSRPGTGFSYEQYF
>.|TRBJ2-3|TRBD2|TRBV9
TGTGCCAGCAGCGTAGGAGCGGGGGATACAGATACGCAGTATTTT
CASSVGAGDTDTQYF
>.|TRBJ2-1|TRBD2|TRBV30
TGTGCCTGGAGTACCGGACTAGCGGGAGGAAGGAGGTCCTACAATGAGCAGTTCTTC
CAWSTGLAGGRRSYNEQFF
>.|TRBJ2-3|.|TRBV29-1
TGCAGCGTTGAAGTCGTTGCAGATACGCAGTATTTT
CSVEVVADTQYF
>.|TRBJ1-2|.|TRBV13
TGTGCCAGCAGATCCCAGGGTGGCTACACCTTC
CASRSQGGYTF
>.|TRBJ1-2|TRBD1|TRBV6-5
TGTGCCAGCACCCCGGGAGGGACAGCCTATGGCTACACCTTC
CASTPGGTAYGYTF
>many|TRBJ1-2|TRBD1|TRBV6-5
TGTGCCAGCAGTTACTCTGCGACAGGGGTAACCTATGGCTACACCTTC
CASSYSATGVTYGYTF
>.|TRBJ1-1|.|TRBV4-1
TGCGCCAGCAGCCAATGGGACAAAAACACTGAAGCTTTCTTT
CASSQWDKNTEAFF
>.|TRBJ2-7|TRBD1|TRBV7-9
TGTGCCAGCAGCTTAGCCGTCAGGGGGTACGAGCAGTACTTC
CASSLAVRGYEQYF
>.|TRBJ2-5|TRBD2|TRBV14
TGTGCCAGCTCAGGACTAGCCGGGACCCAGTACTTC
CASSGLAGTQYF
>few|TRBJ1-6|.|TRBV9
TGTGCCAGCAGCGTAGTTGGGGGGAATAATTCACCCCTCCACTTT
CASSVVGGNNSPLHF
>.|TRBJ1-1|TRBD1|TRBV15
TGTGCCACCAGTCTAGAGGCGAGGGGGACAGGGCGAGGGACTGAAGCTTTCTTT
CATSLEARGTGRGTEAFF
>.|TRBJ2-1|TRBD2|TRBV9
TGTGCCAGCAGCTCGAGTAGCGGGGCCTACAATGAGCAGTTCTTC
CASSSSSGAYNEQFF
>once|TRBJ2-2|TRBD2|TRBV5-1
TGCGCCAGCAGCTTGTTTACGGGAGGGCCGGGCACCGGGGAGCTGTTTTTT
CASSLFTGGPGTGELFF
>.|TRBJ2-7|TRBD1|TRBV5-1
TGCGCCAGCCAGGACAGGGGGAGCTCCTACGAGCAGTACTTC
CASQDRGSSYEQYF
>few|TRBJ2-7|TRBD1|TRBV5-8
TGTGCCAGCAGCGTTCCGGGACAGGCGTCCTACGAGCAGTACTTC
CASSVPGQASYEQYF
>few|TRBJ2-1|TRBD2|TRBV7-2
TGTGCCAGCGCCAAGACCCTTAGCGGGATTGAGCAGTTCTTC
CASAKTLSGIEQFF
>.|TRBJ2-7|TRBD1|TRBV6-5
TGTGCCAGCAGACCTAACCGGGACAGGGGGGGCGAGCAGTACTTC
CASRPNRDRGGEQYF
>.|TRBJ2-7|TRBD2|TRBV6-1
TGTGCCAGCAGTGACCCCGGGGGGGGGCAAGTTTACGAGCAGTACTTC
CASSDPGGGQVYEQYF
>.|TRBJ1-6|.|TRBV9
TGTGCCAGCATATTCATGATTAGCGATTCACCCCTCCACTTT
CASIFMISDSPLHF
>.|TRBJ1-1|.|TRBV5-1
TGCGCCAGCAGCTGGGGGGGTCGCACTGAAGCTTTCTTT
CASSWGGRTEAFF
>.|TRBJ2-7|TRBD2|TRBV11-2
TGTGCCAGCAGCAACCCCGCCAGGACTAGATCGAACTACGAGCAGTACTTC
CASSNPARTRSNYEQYF
>.|TRBJ1-2|TRBD1|TRBV5-5
TGTGCCAGCAGTCGGGACAGGGGTGGCTATGGCTACACCTTC
CASSRDRGGYGYTF
>.|TRBJ1-1|.|TRBV9
TGTGCCAGCAGCTTCGGAGCGTATACGAACACTGAAGCTTTCTTT
CASSFGAYTNTEAFF
>.|TRBJ2-1|TRBD2|TRBV10-1
TGCGCCAGCAGTTGGACTAGCAATGGGGCCATTGAGCAGTTCTTC
CASSWTSNGAIEQFF
>.|TRBJ2-2|.|TRBV7-6
TGTGCCAGCAGCTTAGGGGGCTTCGAGACCGGGGAGCTGTTTTTT
CASSLGGFETGELFF
>.|TRBJ1-1|.|TRBV5-1
TGCGCCAGCAGCTTGGGCGTAGCGAACACTGAAGCTTTCTTT
CASSLGVANTEAFF
>.|TRBJ1-2|.|TRBV9
TGTGCCAGCAGCCCTAGCGGGGAGTATGGCTACACCTTC
CASSPSGEYGYTF
>.|TRBJ2-7|TRBD1|TRBV29-1
TGCAGCGTCGAGCTCCGGGACAGGTACGAGCAGTACTTC
CSVELRDRYEQYF
>.|TRBJ2-7|.|TRBV19
TGTGCCAGTAGTATATGGTTTGGGGCTAGCTACGAGCAGTACTTC
CASSIWFGASYEQYF
>.|TRBJ1-1|.|TRBV6-1
TGTGCCAGCAACCAGGGCCCCAACACTGAAGCTTTCTTT
CASNQGPNTEAFF
>few|TRBJ2-3|.|TRBV6-5
TGTGCCAGCAGTCAGACTCCGAATACGCAGTATTTT
CASSQTPNTQYF
>.|TRBJ1-2|.|TRBV9
TGTGCCAGCAGCGAAACTACTGACAGCTTCTATGGCTACACCTTC
CASSETTDSFYGYTF
>.|TRBJ2-7|.|TRBV7-7
TGTGCCAGCAGCTTAGGAGGTCCCAACGAGCAGTACTTC
CASSLGGPNEQYF